These 32 T cell receptor beta chains came from one sample sequenced in a study of cytomegalovirus exposure and HLA in healthy donors. This table comes from immunoSEQ multiplex PCR, and its TCRdb copy is limited to in-frame clones, with some not included. The repertoire has around 75,000 clones, around 85% of them found once; the top ten carry about 3%. Sequenced sample: PBMCs. The receptor source for this set is a man aged 25-45 years in good health and CMV-seronegative.

V usage is TRBV10-3 and J usage is TRBJ2-1, with D perhaps matching TRBD2 (6 bases). Germline V CDR1 and CDR2: ENHRY, SYGVKD. The CDR3 consists of 15 residues. Trimming stripped 4 bases from V and 1 base from J, with 11 bases between. CDR3 region: CAISVPLASYNEQFF. The CDR3 nucleotides read TGTGCCATCAGTGTACCCCTAGCGTCCTACAATGAGCAGTTCTTC.

The chain has TRBV7-2 and TRBJ2-7; 7 positions agree with TRBD2. The CDR3 contains 16 residues. Germline V lookup: CDR1 SGHTA, CDR2 FQGNSA. J lost 0 bases, V lost 6 bases, and 11 bases had no gene match. The CDR3 DNA sequence: TGTGCCAGCAGACGGGATTCCAGGGACTACTCCTACGAGCAGTACTTC. Translating it yields CASRRDSRDYSYEQYF.

V and J are TRBV6-5 and TRBJ2-7; TRBD1 matches at 9 bases. V lost 6 bases and J lost 6; bases outside the gene matches: 6. This CDR3 comprises 13 residues. Germline V gene lookup returns CDR1 MNHEY and CDR2 SVGAGI. The CDR3, as DNA: TGTGCCAGCAGCCTACCGACAGGGGGCGAGCAGTACTTC. Protein sequence: CASSLPTGGEQYF.

This clone was counted a few times. The chain combines TRBV5-1 with TRBJ2-1; D is possibly TRBD2 (6 bases). V lost 2 bases to trimming and J lost 4 bases, with 13 bases between them. The CDR3 runs 15 residues. Germline assignment: CDR1 SGHRS and CDR2 YFSETQ. Here the CDR3 DNA reads TGCGCCAGCAGCTTTGGAGGGGATCTGTACAATGAGCAGTTCTTC. Translating gives CASSFGGDLYNEQFF.

This clone occurred a few times. This rearrangement joins TRBV29-1 to TRBJ2-7, with D perhaps TRBD2 (5 bases). The CDR3 loop spans 13 amino acids. V was shortened by 3 bases and J by 3 bases, with 12 bases between the two germline ends. Germline loops: CDR1 SQVTM, CDR2 ANQGSEA. The CDR3 loop reads CSVDIRGSYEQYF. In DNA form, the CDR3 reads TGCAGCGTTGACATCCGGGGAAGCTACGAGCAGTACTTC.

This chain uses TRBV28 with TRBJ2-7; D uncertain. Trimming took off 7 bases at V and 3 bases at J, with 16 bases between the two ends. Germline CDR1 and CDR2: MDHEN and SYDVKM. The CDR3 runs 14 residues. CDR3 DNA: TGTGCCAGCACCACCCCCTTTCGGAGCTACGAGCAGTACTTC. It is translated as CASTTPFRSYEQYF.

DNA of the CDR3: TGTGCCGGAGACAGGGGGCTAGGAAACACCATATATTTT. Translation: CAGDRGLGNTIYF. V gene TRBV7-9 combines with J gene TRBJ1-3; TRBD1 agrees at 10 bases. V trimming: 11 bases; J trimming: 4 bases; junction bases outside the gene matches: 5. The CDR3 covers 13 residues. From germline, CDR1 is SEHNR and CDR2 FQNEAQ (reference sequence).

Details on this clone: At one end the junction does not follow the germline gene, possibly because of a read error. This chain uses TRBV7-7 with TRBJ2-2, with D perhaps matching TRBD2 (6 bases). Germline values: CDR1 SSHAT, CDR2 FNYEAQ (reference sequence). CDR3 length: 13 amino acids. DNA of the CDR3: TGTGCTAGCAGCTCCGGGGGCACCGGGGAGCTGTTTTTT. Its protein product is CASSSGGTGELFF.

The chain is built from TRBV6-4 and TRBJ2-1; D might be TRBD1 (5 bases). CDR3 length: 12 residues. Germline assignment: CDR1 MRHNA and CDR2 SNTAGT. Trimming removed 6 bases from V and 5 bases from J, with 8 bases in between. The CDR3 region is CASSQGNNEQFF. DNA of the CDR3: TGTGCCAGCAGCCAGGGTAACAATGAGCAGTTCTTC.

The table lists this clone with a count of one. The genes are TRBV7-2 and TRBJ1-5; D call uncertain. The CDR3 is 14 amino acids. Looked up from germline, CDR1 is SGHTA and CDR2 is FQGNSA. V lost 0 bases and J 11 bases, leaving 14 bases between the germline ends. The CDR3 coding sequence is TGTGCCAGCAGCTTAGCGCCAGAGGGTGCGGCCCAGCATTTT. As protein: CASSLAPEGAAQHF.

The rearrangement uses TRBV7-2 and TRBJ2-1, with D possibly being TRBD2 (5 bases). Germline values: CDR1 SGHTA, CDR2 FQGNSA. This CDR3 region has 13 residues. Trimming removed 5 bases at V and 9 bases at J, with 14 bases between. CDR3 amino acids: CASSPDFRGEQFF. The CDR3 DNA sequence: TGTGCCAGCAGCCCGGACTTCCGGGGTGAGCAGTTCTTC.

This chain links TRBV11-2 with TRBJ1-2; 7 bases map to TRBD1. Germline V gene sequence: CDR1 SGHAT, CDR2 FQNNGV. Trimming removed 5 bases from V and 12 bases from J; junction bases left unmatched: 18. The CDR3 is 15 amino acids. CDR3 in amino acids: CASSPTPGQKSLHTF. The CDR3 nucleotides are TGTGCCAGCAGCCCGACACCGGGACAGAAATCCCTTCACACCTTC.

This rearrangement joins TRBV19 to TRBJ2-2; the match to TRBD2 covers 11 bases. Trimming at V came to 7 bases and at J to 7 bases, leaving 2 bases not matched to a gene. The CDR3 contains 13 residues. Germline assignment: CDR1 LNHDA and CDR2 SQIVND (reference sequence). The DNA for the CDR3 is TGTGCCAGTACCGGGACTAGCGGCGGGGAGCTGTTTTTT. It encodes CASTGTSGGELFF.

The chain links TRBV7-9 to TRBJ1-2, with D unclear. Trimming removed 8 bases at V and 3 bases at J, with 25 bases between. Germline CDR1 and CDR2: SEHNR and FQNEAQ (reference sequence). The CDR3 covers 17 residues. This CDR3 reads CASVRADGLLLHYGYTF. The CDR3 DNA reads as TGTGCCAGCGTGAGGGCGGACGGACTTCTTCTACACTATGGCTACACCTTC. Based on the CDR3 plus reference TRBV7-9 and TRBJ1-2, the full variable domain is DTGVSQNPRHKITKRGQNVTFRCDPISEHNRLYWYRQTLGQGPEFLTYFQNEAQLEKSRLLSDRFSAERPKGSFSTLEIQRTEQGDSAMYLCASVRADGLLLHYGYTFGSGTRLTVV.

The chain joins TRBV5-1 to TRBJ1-5, with D perhaps matching TRBD1 (6 bases). The CDR3 totals 14 residues. The V gene's germline CDR1 is SGHRS and CDR2 YFSETQ. V shed 2 bases and J shed 2 bases, with 8 bases lying between them. The DNA of the CDR3 is TGCGCCAGCAGCTTACAGGGTGGCAATCAGCCCCAGCATTTT. Amino acids: CASSLQGGNQPQHF.

The rearrangement joins TRBV21-1 to TRBJ2-3; the table assigns TRBD2, which was not confirmed against the DNA. TRBV21-1 is marked as a pseudogene. This CDR3 is 11 amino acids long. The CDR3 nucleotides read TGTGCCAGCACCTACACAGATACGCAGTATTTT. Residues: CASTYTDTQYF.

V is TRBV4-1 and J is TRBJ1-1; D is unresolved. The CDR3 has 16 amino acids. Germline assignment: CDR1 MGHRA and CDR2 YSYEKL. V gave up 2 bases and J gave up 2 bases, with 15 bases separating them. CDR3 region: CASSQFPGSGNTEAFF. The CDR3 DNA reads as TGCGCCAGCAGCCAATTTCCCGGGTCTGGCAACACTGAAGCTTTCTTT.

This sequence joins TRBV6-5 and TRBJ2-7; D is perhaps TRBD1 (6 bases). Germline V gene sequence: CDR1 MNHEY, CDR2 SVGAGI. V was trimmed by 5 bases and J by 2 bases, leaving 16 bases between them. This CDR3 region has 15 residues. The CDR3 region is CASSHTTGDPYEQYF. CDR3 DNA sequence: TGTGCCAGCAGTCATACGACAGGAGACCCCTACGAGCAGTACTTC.

The chain joins TRBV11-2 to TRBJ1-2; D perhaps matches TRBD1 (6 bases). Trimming left V 4 bases short and J 6 bases short, with 27 bases between. Germline CDR1 and CDR2: SGHAT and FQNNGV. This CDR3 contains 18 residues. For the CDR3, the DNA is TGTGCCAGCAGCTCACCCCGGTCAGGGGCCGGTTTTAGGGATGGCTACACCTTC. It encodes CASSSPRSGAGFRDGYTF.

J is TRBJ2-5 and V is TRBV19; 9 nucleotides line up with TRBD2. The CDR3 is 17 residues long. CDR1 LNHDA and CDR2 SQIVND come from the germline V gene (reference sequence). V shed 0 bases, J shed 2 bases, and the junction held 7 bases outside the gene matches. CDR3 nucleotides: TGTGCCAGTAGTATAGAGTTTTCGACTAGCGGACAAGAGACCCAGTACTTC. Its translation: CASSIEFSTSGQETQYF. The full variable domain, rest sourced from reference TRBV19 and TRBJ2-5, is DGGITQSPKYLFRKEGQNVTLSCEQNLNHDAMYWYRQDPGQGLRLIYYSQIVNDFQKGDIAEGYSVSREKKESFPLTVTSAQKNPTAFYLCASSIEFSTSGQETQYFGPGTRLLVL.

This clone was counted once. The chain couples TRBV4-1 to TRBJ1-5; 9 bases are a match to TRBD1. Per germline, CDR1 MGHRA and CDR2 YSYEKL. CDR3 size: 16 residues. V dropped 4 bases and J dropped 0; count of bases not matched to a gene: 4. The CDR3 here is CASSPGQGYSNQPQHF. CDR3 nucleotide sequence: TGCGCCAGCAGCCCCGGACAGGGGTATAGCAATCAGCCCCAGCATTTT.

The chain joins TRBV28 to TRBJ1-2; the D gene is possibly TRBD1 (6 bases). Germline CDR1 MDHEN, CDR2 SYDVKM. The germline V and J ends were trimmed by 2 bases and 7 bases, with 8 bases remaining between them. The CDR3 sequence is 12 residues long. The CDR3 sequence is CASSLQGFGYTF. The CDR3, as DNA: TGTGCCAGCAGTTTACAGGGGTTTGGCTACACCTTC.

The chain has TRBV5-1 and TRBJ1-6; no clear D. Germline CDR1 SGHRS, CDR2 YFSETQ. V lost 2 bases, J lost 1 base, and 7 bases lay in between. The CDR3 covers 15 residues. The DNA for the CDR3 is TGCGCCAGCAGCTTACTTGGTTCCTATAATTCACCCCTCCACTTT. Protein: CASSLLGSYNSPLHF.

This chain connects TRBV5-1 to TRBJ2-4; D possibly corresponds to TRBD2 (5 bases). This CDR3 is built from 15 residues. CDR1 SGHRS and CDR2 YFSETQ come from the germline V gene. V was trimmed by 0 bases and J by 5 bases, leaving 12 bases between them. As DNA, the CDR3 is TGCGCCAGCAGCTTGGCCCCAGGAGGTGAAAACATTCAGTACTTC. The encoded protein is CASSLAPGGENIQYF.

This chain uses TRBV7-8 with TRBJ1-4; possible D gene TRBD1, 6 bases. V was cut by 4 bases and J by 15 bases, with 21 bases left in between. This CDR3 has 14 amino acids. Germline CDR1 SGHVS, CDR2 FQNEAQ. The CDR3 bases are TGTGCCAGCAGCTCACAACAGGGCTCAATGACGTTGTTTTTT. Its translation is CASSSQQGSMTLFF.

The chain has TRBV29-1 and TRBJ2-1; TRBD1 might be the D (5 bases). The germline V and J ends were trimmed by 5 bases and 8 bases, with 13 bases remaining between them. The CDR3 extends over 12 amino acids. Germline V lookup: CDR1 SQVTM, CDR2 ANQGSEA. CDR3 protein: CSVRATGDEQFF. The CDR3 DNA reads TGCAGCGTTCGGGCAACAGGCGATGAGCAGTTCTTC.

The chain joins TRBV6-5 to TRBJ1-2; 10 positions match TRBD1. The CDR3 totals 15 residues. V lost 5 bases and J lost 8; bases outside the gene matches: 11. Germline V gene data show CDR1 as MNHEY and CDR2 as SVGAGI. CDR3 nucleotide sequence: TGTGCCAGCAGTCGAAAGACAGGGGGCGCGGAAGGCTACACCTTC. The encoded protein is CASSRKTGGAEGYTF.

The chain employs TRBV7-2 and TRBJ2-7; TRBD1 matches 11 bases. Germline values: CDR1 SGHTA, CDR2 FQGNSA. The CDR3 consists of 15 residues. V lost 5 bases to trimming and J lost 3 bases; unmatched junction nucleotides: 6. The CDR3 sequence: CASSPRTGGDYEQYF. CDR3 nucleotides: TGTGCCAGCAGCCCTCGGACAGGGGGCGACTACGAGCAGTACTTC.

The chain joins TRBV4-3 to TRBJ2-6; a possible D gene is TRBD1 (6 bases). Germline V gives CDR1 LGHNA, CDR2 YSLEER. V was clipped by 0 bases and J by 0 bases, with 9 bases between them. This CDR3 region has 17 residues. The CDR3 loop is CASSQEVRGSGANVLTF. The CDR3 coding sequence is TGCGCCAGCAGCCAAGAAGTCAGGGGCTCTGGGGCCAACGTCCTGACTTTC.

V gene TRBV7-8 combines with J gene TRBJ1-1, with D tentatively TRBD1 (6 bases). V was cut by 3 bases and J by 6 bases, with 8 bases left in between. The CDR3 consists of 12 residues. Germline lookup yields CDR1 SGHVS and CDR2 FQNEAQ. The CDR3 DNA is TGTGCCAGCAGCTTGAGGGGGTCTGAAGCTTTCTTT. Its protein product is CASSLRGSEAFF.

The CDR3 is CASSRVGASGSYGYTF. CDR3 DNA sequence: TGTGCCAGCAGCCGGGTGGGGGCCAGCGGGAGCTATGGCTACACCTTC. The rearrangement links TRBV5-4 to TRBJ1-2; possible D gene TRBD1, 6 bases. V was pared by 4 bases and J by 4 bases, with 20 bases between. The CDR3 loop spans 16 amino acids. The germline CDR1 and CDR2 sequences are SGHNT and YYREEE (reference sequence).

The V gene is TRBV18, the J gene TRBJ2-7; D uncertain. The CDR3 is 15 amino acids. Germline CDR1 is KGHSH and CDR2 is LQKENI. Deletions cut 3 bases from V and 3 bases from J, with 15 bases between. The CDR3 reads CASSPFSSYNYEQYF. CDR3 DNA sequence: TGTGCCAGCTCACCTTTCTCCAGTTACAACTACGAGCAGTACTTC.